The 4 T cell receptor beta chains reported below all come from one sample, sequenced in a study of blood T cell repertoires in COVID-19. The method was immunoSEQ multiplex PCR; TCRdb's version includes in-frame clones alone and lacks a portion of them. The table records approximately 90,000 clones, around 79% of them present only once. Sequenced input: peripheral blood. The source of these receptors is a human donor in a cohort sampled during active COVID-19.

The V gene is TRBV15, the J gene TRBJ2-3; D ambiguous. CDR3 length: 14 amino acids. The V gene's germline CDR1 is LNHNV and CDR2 YYDKDF (reference sequence). V gave up 4 bases and J gave up 1 base, with 9 bases separating them. The CDR3 coding sequence is TGTGCCACCAGCAAGCCCTTCGGCACAGATACGCAGTATTTT. This encodes CATSKPFGTDTQYF.

This chain connects TRBV9 to TRBJ2-6, with D tentatively TRBD2 (6 bases). The CDR3 spans 15 residues. Germline V CDR1 and CDR2: SGDLS, YYNGEE. V lost 4 bases, J lost 3 bases, and 11 bases lay in between. The CDR3 region is CASSLVGGGANVLTF. In nucleotides, the CDR3 is TGTGCCAGCAGCCTCGTCGGGGGTGGGGCCAACGTCCTGACTTTC.

This clone was recorded a few times. The CDR3 DNA reads TGTGCCAGCAGAAAGGGACAGGGCTCTAATGGCTACACCTTC. It is translated as CASRKGQGSNGYTF. The chain carries TRBV27 and TRBJ1-2, with TRBD1 matching over 9 bases. The germline gives CDR1 MNHEY, CDR2 SMNVEV (reference sequence). The CDR3 runs to 14 residues. With 6 bases clipped from V and 6 bases from J, the junction kept 8 bases outside the gene matches.

The rearrangement uses TRBV14 and TRBJ2-3, with D possibly TRBD1 on 6 matching bases. Germline-derived CDR1 and CDR2 are SGHDN and FVKESK. This CDR3 region has 13 residues. Trimming removed 0 bases from V and 15 bases from J, with 16 bases in between. For the CDR3, the DNA is TGTGCCAGCAGCCAAGAGAGCAACAGGGCTTTCTATTTT. Amino acids: CASSQESNRAFYF. Together with reference TRBV14 and TRBJ2-3, the CDR3 gives the full variable domain: EAGVTQFPSHSVIEKGQTVTLRCDPISGHDNLYWYRRVMGKEIKFLLHFVKESKQDESGMPNNRFLAERTGGTYSTLKVQPAELEDSGVYFCASSQESNRAFYFGPGTRLTVL.